Below, one TCR beta chain is given with its context. Its antigen is still unknown. Analyses pooled second doses at about 4 or about 12 weeks. The CDR3 extends over 16 amino acids. Germline loops: CDR1 SGHRS, CDR2 YFSETQ. Trimming cost V 4 bases and J 0 bases, with 13 bases left between them. This sample stems from a study of T cell responses to AZD1222 COVID-19 vaccine. Study results and limitations: Two AZD1222 doses significantly raised spike-specific TCR breadth and depth over controls. Clonal diversity may have been underestimated in mostly white British donors.

Sequencing used immunoSEQ multiplex PCR; TCRdb keeps in-frame clones, though not all of them. This sample yields 110,000 or so clones, of which about 87% are seen a single time; under 6.5% belongs to the top ten. Sequencing was performed on peripheral blood, taken 28 days after the second AZD1222 dose. This chain connects TRBV5-1 to TRBJ2-2, with a tentative D call TRBD2 (6 bases). This sequence was found in an adult who received the AZD1222 COVID-19 vaccine. In DNA form, the CDR3 reads TGCGCCAGCAGCGTCGACGGGGGTTCGAACACCGGGGAGCTGTTTTTT. It encodes CASSVDGGSNTGELFF.